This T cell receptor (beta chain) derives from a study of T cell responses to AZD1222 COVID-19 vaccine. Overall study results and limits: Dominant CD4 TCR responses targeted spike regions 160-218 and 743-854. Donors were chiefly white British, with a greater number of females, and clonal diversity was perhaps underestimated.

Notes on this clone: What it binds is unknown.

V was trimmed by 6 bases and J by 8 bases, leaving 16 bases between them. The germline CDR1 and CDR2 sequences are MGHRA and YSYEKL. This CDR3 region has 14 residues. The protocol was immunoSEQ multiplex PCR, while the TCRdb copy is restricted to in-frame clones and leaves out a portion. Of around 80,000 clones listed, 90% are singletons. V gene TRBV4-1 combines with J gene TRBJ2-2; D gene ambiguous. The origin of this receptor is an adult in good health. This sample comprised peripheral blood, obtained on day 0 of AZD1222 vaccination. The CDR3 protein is CASSSRISWGELFF. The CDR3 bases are TGCGCCAGCAGTTCCAGGATCAGTTGGGGGGAGCTGTTTTTT.